The source of this T cell receptor (beta chain) is a study of human T cells and chemical hapten exposure. Across the study: Small pooled library volume differences mainly caused per-sample TCR yield variation.

Time point described: healthy volunteer bleed at 6 weeks. Total RNA extraction was carried out from unfractionated whole blood. This CDR3 has 15 amino acids. V lost 2 bases, J lost 7 bases, and 5 bases stayed unmatched. CDR1 is MNHEY and CDR2 is SVGEGT in the germline V gene. Using its own MiXCR run on the RACE reads, TCRdb lists one record per CDR3 protein. The data hold some 65,000 distinct CDR3 sequences, with approximately 6.1% observed a single time. This clonotype appeared many times. The sequence was obtained from a female donor in good health. Some clones in this sample may be carry-over from other donors' samples. Material for sequencing was whole blood. J is TRBJ2-1 and V is TRBV6-2 or TRBV6-3, with 10 bases that match TRBD2. In DNA, the CDR3 is TGTGCCAGCAGTTACCGGGTAGCGGGAGGTAATGAGCAGTTCTTC. Its translation is CASSYRVAGGNEQFF.